This TCR beta chain was found in a study of blood T cell repertoires in COVID-19. Study overall: The origin of the acute and convalescent COVID-19 samples was the United States, Italy and Spain.

Data came from immunoSEQ multiplex PCR; TCRdb stores just in-frame clones and leaves some out. The sample carries over 150,000 clones, around 90% recorded once. CDR3 length equals 17 residues. Germline V lookup: CDR1 SGHVS, CDR2 FQNEAQ. Trimming at V came to 4 bases and at J to 1 base, leaving 11 bases not matched to a gene. The receptor was derived from a man aged 55 to 70 with COVID-19, enrolled during active disease. The material sequenced was peripheral blood. The rearrangement links TRBV7-8 to TRBJ1-2, with 8 bases lining up with TRBD1. Here the CDR3 reads CASSSQARTGFNYGYTF. CDR3 DNA: TGTGCCAGCAGCTCCCAGGCACGGACAGGGTTTAACTATGGCTACACCTTC.